Below are 15 T cell receptor beta chains sequenced from a single sample in a study of T cell changes during pregnancy in multiple sclerosis. TCRdb keeps only in-frame clones here, not all; method: immunoSEQ multiplex PCR. The data show under 110,000 clones, about 90% seen once. Sequenced material: peripheral blood, taken after pregnancy. Every receptor here comes from a female donor with multiple sclerosis, enrolled in a pregnancy study.

This chain connects TRBV19 to TRBJ1-1; a possible D gene is TRBD1 (5 bases). Trimming cost V 1 base and J 0 bases, with 9 bases left between them. The CDR3 sequence is 15 residues long. Germline CDR1 LNHDA, CDR2 SQIVND (reference sequence). The CDR3 spells CASSIGRGMNTEAFF. The DNA for the CDR3 is TGTGCCAGTAGTATAGGAAGGGGTATGAACACTGAAGCTTTCTTT.

This rearrangement joins TRBV2 to TRBJ1-2; D is perhaps TRBD1 (5 bases). The CDR3 sequence is 15 residues long. Trimming left V 2 bases short and J 4 bases short, with 14 bases between. CDR1 and CDR2 (germline): SNHLY, FYNNEI. The CDR3 DNA sequence: TGTGCCAGCAGTGAACAATATGGGGGGTCCTATGGCTACACCTTC. Amino acid sequence: CASSEQYGGSYGYTF. Based on the CDR3 plus reference TRBV2 and TRBJ1-2, the full variable domain is EPEVTQTPSHQVTQMGQEVILRCVPISNHLYFYWYRQILGQKVEFLVSFYNNEISEKSEIFDDQFSVERPDGSNFTLKIRSTKLEDSAMYFCASSEQYGGSYGYTFGSGTRLTVV.

J is TRBJ2-7 and V is TRBV29-1, with D maybe TRBD1 (6 bases). Trimming pared 2 bases from V and 3 bases from J, leaving 11 bases between. CDR3 length equals 13 residues. Germline CDR1 SQVTM, CDR2 ANQGSEA. Here the CDR3 DNA reads TGCAGCGTTGAAAAGGGGGACCGCTACGAGCAGTACTTC. Protein: CSVEKGDRYEQYF.

The genes are TRBV18 and TRBJ1-2; D is undetermined. CDR3 length: 14 amino acids. The germline gives CDR1 KGHSH, CDR2 LQKENI. Trimming took 1 base from V and 3 from J, leaving 9 bases between them. In DNA form, the CDR3 reads TGTGCCAGCTCACCACTCGACACCTACTATGGCTACACCTTC. Translation gives CASSPLDTYYGYTF. The full variable domain, in which reference TRBV18 and TRBJ1-2 provide the parts outside the CDR3, is NAGVMQNPRHLVRRRGQEARLRCSPMKGHSHVYWYRQLPEEGLKFMVYLQKENIIDESGMPKERFSAEFPKEGPSILRIQQVVRGDSAAYFCASSPLDTYYGYTFGSGTRLTVV.

This chain uses TRBV6-1 with TRBJ1-2; D gene uncertain. Trimming took off 5 bases at V and 7 bases at J, with 17 bases between the two ends. The CDR3 covers 14 residues. CDR1 is MNHNS, CDR2 SASEGT, per germline. The CDR3 loop is CASSPTFPVSGYTF. Written as DNA, the CDR3 is TGTGCCAGCAGTCCCACCTTTCCCGTGAGTGGCTACACCTTC.

The rearrangement uses TRBV28 and TRBJ1-2, with D possibly being TRBD1 (6 bases). Germline lookup yields CDR1 MDHEN and CDR2 SYDVKM. The CDR3 runs to 14 residues. V was pared by 6 bases and J by 4 bases, with 15 bases between. In DNA form, the CDR3 reads TGTGCCAGCAGAATTACAGGGTCCGTCTATGGCTACACCTTC. It is translated as CASRITGSVYGYTF.

This chain connects TRBV30 to TRBJ2-7; 7 nucleotides agree with TRBD2. Trimming took 1 base from V and 1 from J; bases not matched to a gene: 7. The CDR3 is made up of 15 amino acids. The germline V gene has CDR1 GTSNPN and CDR2 SVGIG (reference sequence). The CDR3 DNA follows: TGTGCCTGGAGTGCCCGAACGCGGGGGTCCTACGAGCAGTACTTC. It codes for CAWSARTRGSYEQYF.

The rearrangement links TRBV7-7 to TRBJ2-5; 10 bases fit TRBD2. The CDR3 runs to 16 residues. From germline, CDR1 is SSHAT and CDR2 FNYEAQ (reference sequence). With 5 bases clipped from V and 1 base from J, the junction kept 7 bases outside the gene matches. Here the CDR3 reads CASSKGIAGGQETQYF. CDR3 nucleotides: TGTGCCAGCAGCAAGGGAATAGCGGGAGGCCAAGAGACCCAGTACTTC. The whole variable domain, remainder taken from reference TRBV7-7 and TRBJ2-5, is GAGVSQSPRYKVTKRGQDVTLRCDPISSHATLYWYQQALGQGPEFLTYFNYEAQPDKSGLPSDRFSAERPEGSISTLTIQRTEQRDSAMYRCASSKGIAGGQETQYFGPGTRLLVL.

This clone has just a few counts. This chain connects TRBV9 to TRBJ1-2, with 11 bases aligning to TRBD1. The length of the CDR3 is 16 residues. V shed 3 bases and J 2 bases; nucleotides not matched to a gene: 6. In germline, CDR1 is SGDLS, CDR2 YYNGEE. The CDR3 protein is CASSAAGTGGNYGYTF. CDR3 DNA: TGTGCCAGCAGCGCCGCCGGGACAGGGGGAAACTATGGCTACACCTTC.

V is TRBV10-3 and J is TRBJ2-2; TRBD1 aligns across 10 bases. Germline V gives CDR1 ENHRY, CDR2 SYGVKD. J was trimmed by 5 bases and V by 3 bases; bases with no gene match: 9. The CDR3 is 17 residues long. CDR3 DNA sequence: TGTGCCATCAGTGACCCCGGAGGGACAGGGGCAACCGGGGAGCTGTTTTTT. Translating gives CAISDPGGTGATGELFF.

The CDR3 DNA is TGTGCCAGCAGGGCCTACAGGGGGGGGACTGAAGCTTTCTTT. It codes for CASRAYRGGTEAFF. The gene calls are TRBV27 and TRBJ1-1; TRBD1 agrees at 8 bases. The CDR3 sequence is 14 residues long. Germline values: CDR1 MNHEY, CDR2 SMNVEV (reference sequence). The V gene end was trimmed by 6 bases and the J gene end by 5 bases; junction bases not matched to a gene: 8.

This clone occurred once. J is TRBJ1-1 and V is TRBV23-1; D is unresolved. TRBV23-1 is classed as an ORF, of uncertain function. The CDR3 has 15 amino acids. V shed 1 base and J shed 1 base, with 10 bases lying between them. DNA of the CDR3: TGCGCCAGCAGTCAATGCGGGAGGAGGAACACTGAAGCTTTCTTT. Translated, it gives CASSQCGRRNTEAFF.

The chain employs TRBV5-6 and TRBJ2-1, with TRBD1 as a possible D gene (6 bases). Germline V gene lookup returns CDR1 SGHDT and CDR2 YYEEEE. The ends were cut back, 3 bases at V and 8 bases at J, with 30 bases in the middle. This CDR3 spans 19 amino acids. The CDR3 nucleotides read TGTGCCAGCAGCTCTTTCCTTTCACAGGGACCCCGGGACGTCGATGAGCAGTTCTTC. This gives the protein CASSSFLSQGPRDVDEQFF. Full variable domain (remainder filled in from reference TRBV5-6 and TRBJ2-1): DAGVTQSPTHLIKTRGQQVTLRCSPKSGHDTVSWYQQALGQGPQFIFQYYEEEERQRGNFPDRFSGHQFPNYSSELNVNALLLGDSALYLCASSSFLSQGPRDVDEQFFGPGTRLTVL.

This clone showed up just once. The chain links TRBV7-2 to TRBJ2-5; no reliable D call. V was clipped by 3 bases and J by 4 bases, with 9 bases between them. CDR1 and CDR2 (germline): SGHTA, FQGNSA. The CDR3 loop spans 13 amino acids. The CDR3 loop reads CASSFGPGETQYF. The DNA of the CDR3 is TGTGCCAGCAGCTTCGGCCCGGGAGAGACCCAGTACTTC.

The chain recombines TRBV7-3 with TRBJ1-2; 7 bases map to TRBD1. CDR1 and CDR2 from the germline V gene are SGHTA and FQGTGA. The CDR3 has 16 amino acids. Trimming cost V 5 bases and J 3 bases; bases outside gene matches: 12. CDR3 coding DNA: TGTGCCAGCAGCCCCTCGGGGCTAGGACAGGACTATGGCTACACCTTC. It translates to CASSPSGLGQDYGYTF.